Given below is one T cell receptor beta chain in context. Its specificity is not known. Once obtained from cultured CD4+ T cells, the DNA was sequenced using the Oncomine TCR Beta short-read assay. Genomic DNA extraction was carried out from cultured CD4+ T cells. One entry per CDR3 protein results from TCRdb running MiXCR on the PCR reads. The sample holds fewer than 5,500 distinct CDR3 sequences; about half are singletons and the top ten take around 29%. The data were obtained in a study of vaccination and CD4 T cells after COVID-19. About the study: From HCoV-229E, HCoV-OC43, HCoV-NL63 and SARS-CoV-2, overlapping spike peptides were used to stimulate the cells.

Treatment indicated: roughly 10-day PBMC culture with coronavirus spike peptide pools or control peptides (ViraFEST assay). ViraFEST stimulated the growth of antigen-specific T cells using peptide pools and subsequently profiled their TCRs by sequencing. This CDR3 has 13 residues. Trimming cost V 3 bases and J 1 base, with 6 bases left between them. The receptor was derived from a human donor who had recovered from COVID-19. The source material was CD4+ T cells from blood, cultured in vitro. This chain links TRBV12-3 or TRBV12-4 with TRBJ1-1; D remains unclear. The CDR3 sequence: CASSFTANTEAFF. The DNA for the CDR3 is TGTGCCAGCAGTTTCACAGCGAACACTGAAGCTTTCTTT.